Below, one T cell receptor beta chain is given with its context. The data derive from a study of blood T cell repertoires in COVID-19. Study context: Samples came from the United States, Italy and Spain, spanning acute and convalescent COVID-19. T cells, B-cell-depleted T cells, or PBMCs supplied cDNA or gDNA.

The CDR3 runs 15 residues. Germline CDR1 reads SGDLS; CDR2 reads YYNGEE. With 3 bases removed from V and 0 bases from J, the gap between germline ends came to 12 bases. Original handling: It was from reference gene primer amplification that nucleated cell counts were estimated. The table came from immunoSEQ multiplex PCR; TCRdb's copy has only in-frame clones and leaves some out. V, J and clone size are those of that table, while D and trimming were read from the DNA. The data contain about 220,000 clones, 80% to 90% of them seen just once; the ten biggest clones take up around 8.7%. The chain joins TRBV9 to TRBJ1-2, with D perhaps TRBD1 (5 bases). The sequenced material came from peripheral blood. The receptor comes from a woman between 50 and 59 years old with acute or convalescent COVID-19. CDR3 region: CASSADIHANYGYTF. The CDR3 DNA reads TGTGCCAGCAGCGCGGACATCCATGCTAACTATGGCTACACCTTC.